The clone carrying this T cell receptor (beta chain) was found many times. Its specificity is not known. The entry originates in a study of Graves' ophthalmopathy and Graves' hyperthyroidism. Amplified material comprised TCR beta CDR3 regions derived from RNA transcripts. An initial RT-PCR round employing HTBI primers preceded a second-round multiplex PCR. TCRdb processed the multiplex PCR reads anew with MiXCR; each CDR3 protein has one entry. The data show 300,000 to 450,000 distinct CDR3 sequences, roughly 17% seen once. Overall study findings and caveats: Most thyroid-expanded clonotypes exceeding 0.001 frequency were also found in blood.

This TCR derives from an adult woman with stable Graves' hyperthyroidism. Sequenced: peripheral blood.

This chain's CDR3 is CASSHRQGGGEQYF. CDR3 nucleotide sequence: TGTGCCAGCAGCCACCGGCAAGGGGGTGGCGAGCAGTACTTC. The chain carries TRBV7-6 and TRBJ2-7; maybe TRBD1 (6 bases). Trimming stripped 5 bases from V and 6 bases from J, with 17 bases between. This CDR3 region has 14 residues. In germline, CDR1 is SGHVS, CDR2 FNYEAQ. The variable domain in full, with the rest retrieved from reference TRBV7-6 and TRBJ2-7, is GAGVSQSPRYKVTKRGQDVALRCDPISGHVSLYWYRQALGQGPEFLTYFNYEAQQDKSGLPNDRFSAERPEGSISTLTIQRTEQRDSAMYRCASSHRQGGGEQYFGPGTRLTVT.